The 32 T cell receptor beta chains reported below all come from one sample, sequenced in a study of human T cells and chemical hapten exposure. In TCRdb, the RACE reads were re-called with MiXCR into one record per CDR3 protein. The sample has around 260,000 distinct CDR3 sequences; 7.5% to 10% are singletons. Time point of the sample: pre-sensitization, week 0. The sample's treatment: therapeutic diphenylcyclopropenone sensitization with weekly scalp DPC. The sequences come from whole blood, collected in connection with sensitization to the hapten diphenylcyclopropenone (DPC). These receptor sequences come from a woman in her forties with alopecia areata. Some clones in this sample may be carry-over from other donors' samples.

The chain employs TRBV6-4 and TRBJ1-1, with D hard to call. Per the germline V gene, CDR1 is MRHNA and CDR2 is SNTAGT. The CDR3 sequence is 14 residues long. V was trimmed by 2 bases and J by 0 bases, leaving 7 bases between them. The CDR3 reads CASSDGSLNTEAFF. The DNA for the CDR3 is TGTGCCAGCAGTGACGGATCCTTGAACACTGAAGCTTTCTTT.

This clonotype was observed a few times. The genes are TRBV12-3 or TRBV12-4 and TRBJ2-1, with a possible D match to TRBD2 (5 bases). V shed 6 bases and J shed 2 bases, with 14 bases lying between them. The CDR3 consists of 15 residues. The CDR3, as DNA: TGTGCCAGCAGCCGTTCTAGCTTGGCCTACAATGAGCAGTTCTTC. Translating gives CASSRSSLAYNEQFF.

In its sample, this clonotype was seen many times. This chain's CDR3 is CAWSVYNTGELFF. The CDR3 coding sequence is TGTGCCTGGAGTGTTTATAACACCGGGGAGCTGTTTTTT. This rearrangement joins TRBV30 to TRBJ2-2; D not certain. V gave up 0 bases and J gave up 2 bases, with 4 bases separating them. The germline CDR1 and CDR2 sequences are GTSNPN and SVGIG (reference sequence). CDR3 size: 13 residues. The entire variable domain, with the rest obtained from reference TRBV30 and TRBJ2-2, is as follows: SQTIHQWPATLVQPVGSPLSLECTVEGTSNPNLYWYRQAAGRGLQLLFYSVGIGQISSEVPQNLSASRPQDRQFILSSKKLLLSDSGFYLCAWSVYNTGELFFGEGSRLTVL.

This clonotype has just a few counts. The chain joins TRBV7-9 to TRBJ2-7, with D uncertain. Germline CDR1 is SEHNR and CDR2 is FQNEAQ (reference sequence). V was clipped by 5 bases and J by 0 bases, with 11 bases between them. CDR3 length equals 14 residues. CDR3: CASSPWASSYEQYF. The DNA of the CDR3 is TGTGCCAGCAGCCCATGGGCCAGCTCCTACGAGCAGTACTTC.

This rearrangement joins TRBV29-1 to TRBJ2-1; weak D call: TRBD2 (5 bases). The V gene lost 3 bases and the J gene lost 15 bases, with 15 bases spanning the gap. Germline V gene data show CDR1 as SQVTM and CDR2 as ANQGSEA. The CDR3 is 11 residues long. As DNA, the CDR3 is TGCAGCGTTGAGGTAGCGATAGGATGGTTCTTC. The encoded protein is CSVEVAIGWFF.

In its sample, this clonotype was seen many times. The chain combines TRBV12-3 or TRBV12-4 with TRBJ2-4, with 10 bases that match TRBD2. Trimming removed 7 bases from V and 5 bases from J; junction bases left unmatched: 5. The CDR3 is 14 amino acids. CDR3 region: CASNLAGGQNIQYF. For the CDR3, the DNA is TGTGCCAGCAACTTAGCGGGAGGACAAAACATTCAGTACTTC.

V is TRBV4-3 and J is TRBJ2-1; 12 nucleotides match TRBD2. This CDR3 is built from 16 residues. CDR1 and CDR2 from the germline V gene are LGHNA and YSLEER. The V and J ends lost 1 base and 9 bases, in that order; junction bases with no gene match: 7. This chain's CDR3 is CASSQGLAGGPGEQFF. The CDR3 DNA follows: TGCGCCAGCAGCCAAGGGCTAGCGGGAGGGCCTGGTGAGCAGTTCTTC.

J is TRBJ2-1 and V is TRBV3-1; 10 bases agree with TRBD2. This CDR3 region has 17 residues. The ends lost 5 bases at V and 1 base at J; junction bases unmatched: 8. Germline CDR1 and CDR2: LGHDT and YNNKEL (reference sequence). CDR3 in amino acids: CASSGLSAGGSYNEQFF. CDR3 sequence (DNA): TGTGCCAGCAGCGGCTTATCAGCGGGAGGGTCCTACAATGAGCAGTTCTTC.

This clonotype was seen only a few times. The chain uses TRBV28 and TRBJ1-4; 9 positions match TRBD1. With V trimmed by 5 bases and J by 1 base, 8 bases remained unmatched. The germline CDR1 and CDR2 sequences are MDHEN and SYDVKM. The CDR3 covers 17 residues. The CDR3 loop reads CASSPSGQGLTNEKLFF. The CDR3 DNA reads TGTGCCAGCAGTCCCTCGGGACAGGGATTAACTAATGAAAAACTGTTTTTT.

This clonotype was detected once. It may be a read error: a sequence one base away is much more abundant. The J gene is TRBJ1-6, the V gene TRBV7-9, with unresolved D. V gave up 1 base and J gave up 7 bases, with 11 bases separating them. The CDR3 has 15 residues. CDR1 is SEHNR, CDR2 FQNEAQ, per germline (reference sequence). CDR3 in DNA: TGTGCCAGCAGCTTAGTGGGAATCAGGAATTCACCCCTCCACTTT. It specifies CASSLVGIRNSPLHF.

This chain connects TRBV6-2 or TRBV6-3 to TRBJ2-4, with TRBD1 matching 7 bases. Germline V lookup: CDR1 MNHEY, CDR2 SVGEGT. The V gene end was trimmed by 6 bases and the J gene end by 5 bases; junction bases not matched to a gene: 7. The CDR3 totals 14 residues. CDR3 sequence: CASRPGTAQNIQYF. In DNA form, the CDR3 reads TGTGCCAGCAGGCCCGGGACAGCACAAAACATTCAGTACTTC.

In its sample, this clonotype was seen many times. This chain links TRBV5-4 with TRBJ2-2; D unresolved. The germline V gene encodes CDR1 SGHNT and CDR2 YYREEE (reference sequence). The CDR3 covers 12 residues. V lost 10 bases and J lost 3, with 10 bases in between. This CDR3 reads CAAVEDTGELFF. CDR3 DNA sequence: TGTGCCGCCGTAGAAGACACCGGGGAGCTGTTTTTT. Supplemented by reference TRBV5-4 and TRBJ2-2, the full variable domain reads ETGVTQSPTHLIKTRGQQVTLRCSSQSGHNTVSWYQQALGQGPQFIFQYYREEENGRGNFPPRFSGLQFPNYSSELNVNALELDDSALYLCAAVEDTGELFFGEGSRLTVL.

This clonotype was observed a handful of times. The gene calls are TRBV4-3 and TRBJ2-2; no firm D call. Between the trimmed V and J ends, which lost 1 base and 3 bases, there was a span of 15 bases. The CDR3 runs 17 residues. Germline V lookup: CDR1 LGHNA, CDR2 YSLEER. The CDR3 sequence is CASSQASQRTHTGELFF. As DNA, the CDR3 is TGCGCCAGCAGCCAAGCGAGCCAACGTACCCACACCGGGGAGCTGTTTTTT.

This chain uses TRBV7-9 with TRBJ1-1; D remains ambiguous. V lost 2 bases and J lost 1, with 8 bases in between. CDR1 is SEHNR and CDR2 is FQNEAQ in the germline V gene (reference sequence). This CDR3 has 14 amino acids. The CDR3 DNA reads TGTGCCAGCAGCTTACTTTGGGGGAACACTGAAGCTTTCTTT. Translated: CASSLLWGNTEAFF. Filled out from reference TRBV7-9 and TRBJ1-1, the complete variable domain reads DTGVSQNPRHKITKRGQNVTFRCDPISEHNRLYWYRQTLGQGPEFLTYFQNEAQLEKSRLLSDRFSAERPKGSFSTLEIQRTEQGDSAMYLCASSLLWGNTEAFFGQGTRLTVV.

This clonotype was seen a few times. The chain combines TRBV7-2 with TRBJ1-2; D uncertain. CDR1 SGHTA and CDR2 FQGNSA come from the germline V gene. V lost 6 bases to trimming and J lost 4 bases, with 15 bases between them. This CDR3 region has 14 residues. CDR3 in DNA: TGTGCCAGCAGGCCAATTGACGGGCTCTATGGCTACACCTTC. Its translation: CASRPIDGLYGYTF.

This chain uses TRBV4-3 with TRBJ1-6; 8 bases are shared with TRBD1. Germline V gene lookup returns CDR1 LGHNA and CDR2 YSLEER. This CDR3 is 15 amino acids long. With 3 bases clipped from V and 5 bases from J, the junction kept 3 bases outside the gene matches. CDR3: CASSQGQVDNSPLHF. The DNA of the CDR3 is TGCGCCAGCAGCCAGGGACAGGTTGATAATTCACCCCTCCACTTT.

V usage is TRBV9 and J usage is TRBJ2-3; D perhaps matches TRBD1 (6 bases). This CDR3 region has 15 residues. The germline V gene has CDR1 SGDLS and CDR2 YYNGEE. V was pared by 0 bases and J by 5 bases, with 13 bases between. The chain's CDR3 is CASSVGTPRGDTQYF. The CDR3 region has the DNA TGTGCCAGCAGCGTAGGGACACCCAGGGGAGATACGCAGTATTTT.

The rearrangement links TRBV5-6 to TRBJ2-1, with TRBD2 matching 12 bases. The J segment lost 15 bases and the V segment lost 4 bases, leaving 17 bases of the junction unmatched. Germline V CDR1 and CDR2: SGHDT, YYEEEE. This CDR3 is 16 amino acids long. CDR3 DNA: TGTGCCAGCAGCGGACGGTCTAGCGGGAGGGCGAATTTGCGGTTCTTC. Translating gives CASSGRSSGRANLRFF.

This clonotype occurred a few times. The chain has TRBV28 and TRBJ1-2, with TRBD1 as a possible D gene (6 bases). Per the germline V gene, CDR1 is MDHEN and CDR2 is SYDVKM. V was trimmed by 1 base and J by 7 bases, leaving 16 bases between them. The CDR3 is 15 residues long. The DNA of the CDR3 is TGTGCCAGCAGTTTATCGGGGGCGCCGTATGGTGGCTACACCTTC. Protein product: CASSLSGAPYGGYTF.

The rearrangement uses TRBV3-1 and TRBJ1-5, with 7 bases fitting TRBD1. The CDR3 has 15 residues. Trimming at V came to 5 bases and at J to 4 bases, leaving 8 bases not matched to a gene. CDR1 and CDR2 from the germline V gene are LGHDT and YNNKEL (reference sequence). As DNA, the CDR3 is TGTGCCAGCAGCTCCACCCGACAGGGAAATCAGCCCCAGCATTTT. This translates into CASSSTRQGNQPQHF. The variable domain in full, completed from reference TRBV3-1 and TRBJ1-5, reads DTAVSQTPKYLVTQMGNDKSIKCEQNLGHDTMYWYKQDSKKFLKIMFSYNNKELIINETVPNRFSPKSPDKAHLNLHINSLELGDSAVYFCASSSTRQGNQPQHFGDGTRLSIL.

This clonotype occurred many times. The rearrangement joins TRBV7-3 to TRBJ2-1, with 10 bases fitting TRBD2. The CDR3 sequence is 15 residues long. Germline values: CDR1 SGHTA, CDR2 FQGTGA. Trimming cost V 2 bases and J 7 bases; bases outside gene matches: 5. CDR3 bases: TGTGCCAGCAGCTTACGACTAGCGGGTATGAATGAGCAGTTCTTC. Translated: CASSLRLAGMNEQFF.

This clonotype was counted at least ten times. The chain is built from TRBV20-1 and TRBJ1-5; 7 nucleotides match TRBD1. From germline, CDR1 is DFQATT and CDR2 SNEGSKA (reference sequence). The CDR3 contains 13 residues. V shed 3 bases, J shed 8 bases, and the junction held 7 bases outside the gene matches. Here the CDR3 DNA reads TGCAGTGCTAGGGCCGGGCAGGGGGAGCCCCAGCATTTT. Translation gives CSARAGQGEPQHF.

The rearrangement uses TRBV5-1 and TRBJ2-1; TRBD2 might be the D (6 bases). Between the trimmed V and J ends, which lost 4 bases and 5 bases, there was a span of 22 bases. The CDR3 covers 17 residues. The germline V gene encodes CDR1 SGHRS and CDR2 YFSETQ. The CDR3 loop is CASSTGLGLALHNEQFF. The CDR3, as DNA: TGCGCCAGCAGCACGGGCCTGGGGCTAGCGCTTCACAATGAGCAGTTCTTC. Looking up the rest from reference TRBV5-1 and TRBJ2-1 gives the full variable domain: KAGVTQTPRYLIKTRGQQVTLSCSPISGHRSVSWYQQTPGQGLQFLFEYFSETQRNKGNFPGRFSGRQFSNSRSEMNVSTLELGDSALYLCASSTGLGLALHNEQFFGPGTRLTVL.

A few counts support this clonotype. J is TRBJ2-1 and V is TRBV2; no firm D call. The CDR3 is 13 residues long. V shed 7 bases and J shed 4 bases, with 11 bases lying between them. Germline assignment: CDR1 SNHLY and CDR2 FYNNEI. In nucleotides, the CDR3 is TGTGCCAGCAATTCGGAACTATACAATGAGCAGTTCTTC. It yields the protein CASNSELYNEQFF.

The rearrangement uses TRBV7-6 and TRBJ2-5; D is unclear. Germline V gene data show CDR1 as SGHVS and CDR2 as FNYEAQ. Trimming left V 3 bases short and J 2 bases short, with 7 bases between. This CDR3 spans 13 amino acids. This CDR3 reads CASSFTVQETQYF. The DNA of the CDR3 is TGTGCCAGCAGCTTTACAGTTCAAGAGACCCAGTACTTC.

This clonotype has at least ten counts. The V and J genes are TRBV11-1 and TRBJ2-1; 9 nucleotides agree with TRBD2. V was pared by 1 base and J by 6 bases, with 1 base of the junction left unmatched. This CDR3 is 14 amino acids long. CDR1 and CDR2 (germline): SGHAT, FQDESV (reference sequence). The CDR3 nucleotides read TGTGCCAGCAGCTTAGAGACTAGCGGCAATGAGCAGTTCTTC. This sequence encodes CASSLETSGNEQFF.

This clonotype was counted many times. The genes are TRBV4-3 and TRBJ2-6, with 12 bases aligning to TRBD2. After removal of 0 bases from V and 3 bases from J, the junction contained 6 bases not matched to a gene. This CDR3 has 19 residues. CDR1 LGHNA and CDR2 YSLEER come from the germline V gene. DNA of the CDR3: TGCGCCAGCAGCCAAGATCCGACTAGCGGGAGTGGTGGGGCCAACGTCCTGACTTTC. Its protein product is CASSQDPTSGSGGANVLTF.

V usage is TRBV30 and J usage is TRBJ1-6, with a possible D match to TRBD1 (5 bases). V lost 2 bases and J 11 bases, leaving 10 bases between the germline ends. CDR1 is GTSNPN and CDR2 is SVGIG in the germline V gene (reference sequence). The CDR3 sequence is 12 residues long. CDR3 nucleotide sequence: TGTGCCTGGAGTACCCCGGACACACCCCTCCACTTT. This sequence encodes CAWSTPDTPLHF.

V and J are TRBV12-3 or TRBV12-4 and TRBJ1-4; no clear D gene. The CDR3 contains 16 residues. The V and J ends lost 5 bases and 3 bases respectively, with 16 bases between them. The CDR3 protein is CASSPLGGPANEKLFF. The CDR3 DNA is TGTGCCAGCAGTCCACTGGGAGGGCCAGCTAATGAAAAACTGTTTTTT.

The chain joins TRBV7-9 to TRBJ2-5; D is possibly TRBD1 (5 bases). There are 15 residues in the CDR3. Per the germline V gene, CDR1 is SEHNR and CDR2 is FQNEAQ (reference sequence). Trimming left V 1 base short and J 4 bases short, with 13 bases between. CDR3 in DNA: TGTGCCAGCAGCTTAGGGGTACAGGCCGGAGAGACCCAGTACTTC. Protein sequence: CASSLGVQAGETQYF.

This clonotype has more than one count but fewer than ten. DNA of the CDR3: TGCAGCGTTGAGGCGCGGGGGTCAGAATATGGCTACACCTTC. Translating gives CSVEARGSEYGYTF. This rearrangement joins TRBV29-1 to TRBJ1-2; tentatively, D is TRBD1 (5 bases). This CDR3 has 14 amino acids. Trimming left V 3 bases short and J 5 bases short, with 16 bases between. Germline loops: CDR1 SQVTM, CDR2 ANQGSEA.

This clonotype was seen a few times. The chain uses TRBV7-3 and TRBJ2-1; 14 bases line up with TRBD2. CDR1 SGHTA and CDR2 FQGTGA come from the germline V gene. Unmatched junction bases numbered 6, after V lost 5 bases and J lost 6 bases. The CDR3 contains 16 residues. CDR3 nucleotides: TGTGCCAGCAGCCCCGTGGGACTAGCGGGAGCCAATGAGCAGTTCTTC. Translating gives CASSPVGLAGANEQFF.